A single sample gave rise to the 7 T cell receptor beta chains below, sequenced in a study of radiotherapy plus CTLA-4 blockade in lung cancer. TCRdb keeps only in-frame clones here, not all; method: immunoSEQ multiplex PCR. The table has fewer than 100,000 clones, roughly four fifths seen once. This specimen consisted of peripheral blood, obtained from a patient treated with radiotherapy plus ipilimumab. The receptor source for this set is a human donor with non-small cell lung cancer who had stable disease on radiotherapy plus ipilimumab.

The V and J genes are TRBV28 and TRBJ1-5; D gene uncertain. This CDR3 region has 17 residues. The V end lost 1 base, the J end lost 6 bases, and 19 bases lay between the germline ends. The germline gives CDR1 MDHEN, CDR2 SYDVKM. The CDR3 protein is CASSLFWLGQSTQPQHF. DNA of the CDR3: TGTGCCAGCAGTTTATTCTGGCTTGGCCAGTCCACTCAGCCCCAGCATTTT.

The V gene is TRBV7-2, the J gene TRBJ2-5; D may be TRBD1 or TRBD2 (5 bases each). CDR3 length: 14 residues. CDR1 and CDR2 (germline): SGHTA, FQGNSA. V lost 2 bases to trimming and J lost 5 bases, with 12 bases between them. Here the CDR3 reads CASSLHGARETQYF. The DNA of the CDR3 is TGTGCCAGCAGCTTACACGGGGCGCGTGAGACCCAGTACTTC. The whole variable domain, remainder taken from reference TRBV7-2 and TRBJ2-5, is GAGVSQSPSNKVTEKGKDVELRCDPISGHTALYWYRQSLGQGLEFLIYFQGNSAPDKSGLPSDRFSAERTGGSVSTLTIQRTQQEDSAVYLCASSLHGARETQYFGPGTRLLVL.

The J gene is TRBJ1-5, the V gene TRBV15, with unresolved D. Germline-derived CDR1 and CDR2 are LNHNV and YYDKDF (reference sequence). The CDR3 totals 15 residues. V dropped 0 bases and J dropped 7 bases, with 13 bases sitting between them. The CDR3 spells CATSRDTGPGQPQHF. For the CDR3, the DNA is TGTGCCACCAGCAGAGATACTGGGCCTGGACAGCCCCAGCATTTT.

V is TRBV13 and J is TRBJ2-3, with 9 bases fitting TRBD2. From germline, CDR1 is PRHDT and CDR2 FYEKMQ (reference sequence). Trimming cost V 5 bases and J 7 bases; bases outside gene matches: 22. The CDR3 extends over 19 amino acids. CDR3 region: CASSPSVSVSGSPAYTQYF. CDR3 in DNA: TGTGCCAGCAGCCCATCTGTCTCCGTTAGCGGGAGCCCCGCGTATACGCAGTATTTT.

V usage is TRBV10-2 and J usage is TRBJ2-1; the match to TRBD2 covers 10 bases. After removal of 0 bases from V and 5 bases from J, the junction contained 4 bases not matched to a gene. The germline CDR1 and CDR2 sequences are WSHSY and SAAADI. The CDR3 sequence is 16 residues long. The CDR3 nucleotides are TGCGCCAGCAGTGAGTCGACGCTAGCGGGGGACAATGAGCAGTTCTTC. This translates into CASSESTLAGDNEQFF.

This clone was observed a handful of times. The J gene is TRBJ1-2, the V gene TRBV19; D ambiguous. The ends were cut back, 3 bases at V and 4 bases at J, with 6 bases in the middle. This CDR3 has 12 residues. Germline V gene sequence: CDR1 LNHDA, CDR2 SQIVND (reference sequence). The CDR3 loop reads CASSMPVYGYTF. The CDR3 region has the DNA TGTGCCAGTAGTATGCCGGTCTATGGCTACACCTTC.

This clone qualifies as medium-sized. The chain recombines TRBV6-1 with TRBJ2-7, with TRBD2 as a possible D gene (5 bases). V was clipped by 7 bases and J by 7 bases, with 14 bases between them. The CDR3 extends over 12 amino acids. Germline CDR1 MNHNS, CDR2 SASEGT. CDR3 sequence (DNA): TGTGCCAGCACTGGAAGACGGGGAGAGCAGTACTTC. It yields the protein CASTGRRGEQYF.